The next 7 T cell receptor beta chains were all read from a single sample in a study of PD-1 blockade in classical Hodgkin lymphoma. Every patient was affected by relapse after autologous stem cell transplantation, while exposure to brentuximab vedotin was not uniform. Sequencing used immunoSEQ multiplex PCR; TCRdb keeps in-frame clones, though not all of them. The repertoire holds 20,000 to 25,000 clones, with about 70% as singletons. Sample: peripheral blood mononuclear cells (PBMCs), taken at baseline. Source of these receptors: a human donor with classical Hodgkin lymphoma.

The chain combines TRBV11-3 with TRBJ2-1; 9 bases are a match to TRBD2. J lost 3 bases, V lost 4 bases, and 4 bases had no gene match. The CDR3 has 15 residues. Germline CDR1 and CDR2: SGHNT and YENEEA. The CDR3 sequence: CASSSWTSDYNEQFF. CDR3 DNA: TGTGCCAGCAGCTCGTGGACTAGCGACTACAATGAGCAGTTCTTC. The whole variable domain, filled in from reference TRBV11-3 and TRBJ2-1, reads EAGVVQSPRYKIIEKKQPVAFWCNPISGHNTLYWYLQNLGQGPELLIRYENEEAVDDSQLPKDRFSAERLKGVDSTLKIQPAELGDSAVYLCASSSWTSDYNEQFFGPGTRLTVL.

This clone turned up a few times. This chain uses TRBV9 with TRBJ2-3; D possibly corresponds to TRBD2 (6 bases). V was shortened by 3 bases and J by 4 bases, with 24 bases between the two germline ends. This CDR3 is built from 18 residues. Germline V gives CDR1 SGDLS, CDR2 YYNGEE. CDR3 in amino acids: CASSAALGLGGASDTQYF. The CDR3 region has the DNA TGTGCCAGCAGCGCGGCGCTGGGCTTGGGCGGGGCCTCAGATACGCAGTATTTT.

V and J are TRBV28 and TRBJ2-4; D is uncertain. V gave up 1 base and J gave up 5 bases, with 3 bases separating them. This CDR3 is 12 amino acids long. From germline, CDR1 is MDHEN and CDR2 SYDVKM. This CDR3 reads CASSLSENIQYF. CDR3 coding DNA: TGTGCCAGCAGTTTATCAGAAAACATTCAGTACTTC.

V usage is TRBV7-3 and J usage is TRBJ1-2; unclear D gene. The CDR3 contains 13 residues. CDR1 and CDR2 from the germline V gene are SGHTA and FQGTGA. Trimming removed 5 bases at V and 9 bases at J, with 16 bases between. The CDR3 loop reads CASSPSDLNSYTF. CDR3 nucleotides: TGTGCCAGCAGCCCCTCGGACCTTAACAGCTACACCTTC.

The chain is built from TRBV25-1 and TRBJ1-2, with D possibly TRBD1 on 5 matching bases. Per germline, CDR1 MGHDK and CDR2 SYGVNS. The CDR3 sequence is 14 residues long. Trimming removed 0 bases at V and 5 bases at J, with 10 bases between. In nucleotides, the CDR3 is TGTGCCAGCAGTGAATACGGGGGAGGGTATGGCTACACCTTC. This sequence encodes CASSEYGGGYGYTF.

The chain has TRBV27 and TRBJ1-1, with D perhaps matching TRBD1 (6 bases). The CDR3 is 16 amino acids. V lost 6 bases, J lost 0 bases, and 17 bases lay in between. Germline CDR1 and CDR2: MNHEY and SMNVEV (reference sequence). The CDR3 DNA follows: TGTGCCAGCAGCCAGAAACTGGACAGTCTGAACACTGAAGCTTTCTTT. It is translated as CASSQKLDSLNTEAFF.

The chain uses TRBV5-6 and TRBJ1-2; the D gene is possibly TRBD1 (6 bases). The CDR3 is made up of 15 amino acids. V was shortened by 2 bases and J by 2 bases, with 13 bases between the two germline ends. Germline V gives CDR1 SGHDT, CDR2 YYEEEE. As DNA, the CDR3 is TGTGCCAGCAGCTTCGAACCACAGGGAAACTATGGCTACACCTTC. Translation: CASSFEPQGNYGYTF.